The table lists the clone carrying this T cell receptor beta chain with many counts. The record originates from a study of regulatory T cells in long-lasting Graves disease. The germline gives CDR1 MDHEN, CDR2 SYDVKM. V shed 6 bases and J 6 bases; nucleotides not matched to a gene: 12. The CDR3 has 18 residues. The authors built TCR beta libraries using iRepertoire HTBI primers and Arm-PCR of CDR3 regions. TCRdb called the multiplex PCR reads again in MiXCR, with one record for every CDR3 protein. The sample records approximately 490,000 distinct CDR3 sequences, 15% to 20% being singletons. Noted time point: newly diagnosed GD, antithyroid drugs for less than 3 months. Generation of the TCR library employed RNA extracted from PBMCs. This sample was shared with a second study, whose subject was T cells in Graves' hyperthyroidism and ophthalmopathy. That paper notes: In simple terms, a model built on 13 V-J features told ophthalmopathy apart from stable hyperthyroidism.

The sequence was obtained from a man in his forties with Graves disease. The chain employs TRBV28 and TRBJ2-2, with TRBD2 identical over 14 bases. The specimen was peripheral blood mononuclear cells (PBMCs), collected at new diagnosis, from a patient treated with antithyroid drugs. The CDR3 coding sequence is TGTGCCAGCAGCGGGACTAGCGGGAGAATATTGATCGCCGGGGAGCTGTTTTTT. It translates to CASSGTSGRILIAGELFF.